Following are 30 T cell receptor beta chains from one sample sequenced in a study of shared clonotypes between healthy human individuals. Measured with immunoSEQ multiplex PCR; TCRdb has only the in-frame clones, and not every one. The table shows roughly 760,000 clones, with around 74% occurring only once. Source material: memory CD4+ T cells sorted from blood. Indicated subset: CD45RA-negative fraction. These TCRs come from a woman aged 30 to 39 in good health.

V usage is TRBV5-1 and J usage is TRBJ2-7; D uncertain. The length of the CDR3 is 15 residues. V shed 3 bases and J shed 2 bases, with 15 bases lying between them. The germline gives CDR1 SGHRS, CDR2 YFSETQ. CDR3 sequence: CASSSRTEYTYEQYF. DNA of the CDR3: TGCGCCAGCAGCTCCCGGACGGAATACACCTACGAGCAGTACTTC.

V and J are TRBV27 and TRBJ1-2; 9 bases are shared with TRBD1. CDR1 is MNHEY and CDR2 is SMNVEV in the germline V gene (reference sequence). V shed 2 bases and J 2 bases; nucleotides not matched to a gene: 12. The CDR3 is 18 amino acids. The CDR3 protein is CASSLGVHGTGLNYGYTF. The CDR3 DNA is TGTGCCAGCAGTTTAGGGGTACACGGGACAGGGCTGAACTATGGCTACACCTTC.

The sample holds one count of this clone. This chain links TRBV19 with TRBJ1-5; the match to TRBD1 covers 10 bases. The CDR3 covers 14 residues. CDR1 LNHDA and CDR2 SQIVND come from the germline V gene (reference sequence). J lost 6 bases, V lost 8 bases, and 7 bases had no gene match. The CDR3 is CASAGTGVTQPQHF. The CDR3 DNA reads as TGTGCCAGTGCCGGGACAGGGGTCACTCAGCCCCAGCATTTT.

Only one count was recorded for this clone. The J gene is TRBJ2-7, the V gene TRBV6-5; the match to TRBD2 covers 7 bases. The germline V gene encodes CDR1 MNHEY and CDR2 SVGAGI. Trimming removed 6 bases from V and 5 bases from J; junction bases left unmatched: 10. The length of the CDR3 is 14 residues. This CDR3 is CASRISGNFNEQYF. CDR3 bases: TGTGCCAGCAGGATCAGCGGGAATTTTAACGAGCAGTACTTC.

This chain connects TRBV28 to TRBJ2-5; maybe TRBD1 (5 bases). V shed 5 bases and J shed 5 bases, with 12 bases lying between them. The CDR3 has 13 residues. Germline CDR1 is MDHEN and CDR2 is SYDVKM. CDR3 loop: CASSVKAGETQYF. CDR3 bases: TGTGCCAGCAGTGTTAAAGCAGGGGAGACCCAGTACTTC.

The chain carries TRBV11-2 and TRBJ2-3; 9 bases are a match to TRBD2. This CDR3 region has 18 residues. The germline V gene encodes CDR1 SGHAT and CDR2 FQNNGV. The J segment lost 5 bases and the V segment lost 0 bases, leaving 12 bases of the junction unmatched. This CDR3 reads CASSLEAPWGGRVDTQYF. The CDR3 region has the DNA TGTGCCAGCAGCTTAGAGGCCCCCTGGGGCGGGAGGGTAGATACGCAGTATTTT.

The chain couples TRBV19 to TRBJ2-5; D gene unclear. Trimming cost V 3 bases and J 3 bases, with 8 bases left between them. Germline CDR1 is LNHDA and CDR2 is SQIVND (reference sequence). This CDR3 is 13 amino acids long. The CDR3 region has the DNA TGTGCCAGTAGTATGACCCTCGAAGAGACCCAGTACTTC. Protein: CASSMTLEETQYF.

The gene calls are TRBV27 and TRBJ2-1, with a tentative D call TRBD2 (6 bases). V dropped 5 bases and J dropped 0 bases, with 14 bases sitting between them. This CDR3 has 16 amino acids. Germline lookup yields CDR1 MNHEY and CDR2 SMNVEV (reference sequence). The DNA of the CDR3 is TGTGCCAGCAGTCGCGGGAACTCAGGCTCCTACAATGAGCAGTTCTTC. It is translated as CASSRGNSGSYNEQFF.

J is TRBJ2-7 and V is TRBV4-1; D may be TRBD1 (6 bases). CDR3 length: 14 residues. V was cut by 2 bases and J by 2 bases, with 10 bases left in between. The germline V gene encodes CDR1 MGHRA and CDR2 YSYEKL. CDR3 nucleotides: TGCGCCAGCAGCCAATACCGGGACACCTACGAGCAGTACTTC. It encodes CASSQYRDTYEQYF.

This clone has only a few counts. V and J are TRBV28 and TRBJ1-1; 9 bases align to TRBD1. The germline V gene has CDR1 MDHEN and CDR2 SYDVKM. This CDR3 has 22 residues. J was trimmed by 6 bases and V by 3 bases; bases with no gene match: 29. The CDR3 reads CASSFPFGPIGDRASFSPEAFF. The DNA of the CDR3 is TGTGCCAGCAGTTTCCCTTTCGGGCCGATTGGGGACAGGGCGTCTTTTTCTCCTGAAGCTTTCTTT.

The V call is TRBV5-3, the J call TRBJ1-5; TRBD1 agrees at 8 bases. TRBV5-3 is identified as an open reading frame with a role that is uncertain. The CDR3 consists of 17 residues. V lost 3 bases to trimming and J lost 2 bases; unmatched junction nucleotides: 10. CDR3 residues: CARSWGQDLRGNQPQHF. The CDR3, as DNA: TGTGCCAGAAGCTGGGGACAGGACCTCCGTGGCAATCAGCCCCAGCATTTT.

The chain recombines TRBV4-2 with TRBJ2-6; TRBD2 might be the D (5 bases). Germline V lookup: CDR1 LGHNA, CDR2 YNFKEQ. Trimming cost V 0 bases and J 0 bases, with 15 bases left between them. CDR3 size: 19 residues. The CDR3 nucleotides are TGTGCCAGCAGCCAAGATGTCGGCTCGGCGGGCTCTGGGGCCAACGTCCTGACTTTC. Translated: CASSQDVGSAGSGANVLTF.

V gene TRBV28 combines with J gene TRBJ2-7, with 7 bases matching TRBD1. V lost 10 bases, J lost 0 bases, and 6 bases stayed unmatched. This CDR3 comprises 13 residues. CDR1 MDHEN and CDR2 SYDVKM come from the germline V gene. This CDR3 reads CATKGQNSYEQYF. CDR3 sequence (DNA): TGTGCCACCAAGGGACAGAACTCCTACGAGCAGTACTTC.

This clone was counted only a few times. V usage is TRBV5-4 and J usage is TRBJ1-2, with TRBD1 identical over 7 bases. This CDR3 has 15 amino acids. Per germline, CDR1 SGHNT and CDR2 YYREEE (reference sequence). Trimming took 4 bases from V and 6 from J; bases not matched to a gene: 12. The CDR3 sequence is CASSARATGQHGYTF. The CDR3 nucleotides are TGTGCCAGCAGCGCTCGTGCGACAGGGCAGCATGGCTACACCTTC.

The chain carries TRBV5-1 and TRBJ2-7; D unclear. Germline lookup yields CDR1 SGHRS and CDR2 YFSETQ. CDR3 length: 13 residues. Trimming took off 5 bases at V and 0 bases at J, with 9 bases between the two ends. The CDR3 region is CASRATFSYEQYF. The CDR3 coding sequence is TGCGCCAGCAGGGCTACCTTCTCCTACGAGCAGTACTTC.

The chain recombines TRBV18 with TRBJ2-7, with 7 nucleotides matching TRBD2. This CDR3 region has 15 residues. The V gene's germline CDR1 is KGHSH and CDR2 LQKENI. V shed 2 bases and J 1 base; nucleotides not matched to a gene: 5. The CDR3 protein is CASSPMGEGSYEQYF. The CDR3 DNA follows: TGTGCCAGCTCACCAATGGGGGAGGGATCCTACGAGCAGTACTTC.

The chain has TRBV5-1 and TRBJ1-5, with 9 bases aligning to TRBD1. Trimming took 4 bases from V and 5 from J; bases not matched to a gene: 7. This CDR3 has 15 amino acids. Germline values: CDR1 SGHRS, CDR2 YFSETQ. CDR3 residues: CASSAATGGDQPQHF. CDR3 nucleotide sequence: TGCGCCAGCAGCGCCGCTACAGGGGGCGATCAGCCCCAGCATTTT.

Points on this clone: Different DNA sequences within this sample yield the same CDR3. This chain connects TRBV19 to TRBJ1-4; D is ambiguous. From germline, CDR1 is LNHDA and CDR2 SQIVND (reference sequence). V was trimmed by 2 bases and J by 8 bases, leaving 3 bases between them. This CDR3 has 11 residues. The CDR3 is CASSISEKLFF. The CDR3 coding sequence is TGTGCCAGTAGTATAAGCGAAAAACTGTTTTTT.

V gene TRBV5-1 combines with J gene TRBJ1-2; the D is unclear. This CDR3 has 14 residues. V lost 5 bases and J 8 bases, leaving 19 bases between the germline ends. Germline CDR1 SGHRS, CDR2 YFSETQ. The CDR3 reads CASRPGVETEGYTF. The CDR3 DNA follows: TGCGCCAGCAGGCCTGGGGTGGAGACGGAGGGCTACACCTTC.

The sample holds a few counts of this clone. This same CDR3 is encoded by further DNA sequences in the sample. This chain uses TRBV5-1 with TRBJ2-1; 7 bases are shared with TRBD2. V shed 0 bases and J 3 bases; nucleotides not matched to a gene: 3. The CDR3 loop spans 15 amino acids. Germline assignment: CDR1 SGHRS and CDR2 YFSETQ. The CDR3: CASSLDSGVYNEQFF. For the CDR3, the DNA is TGCGCCAGCAGCTTGGACAGCGGGGTCTACAATGAGCAGTTCTTC.

The V and J genes are TRBV5-3 and TRBJ2-1, with TRBD1 as a possible D gene (5 bases). TRBV5-3 is annotated as an ORF whose role is uncertain. This CDR3 comprises 15 residues. V was shortened by 1 base and J by 1 base, with 9 bases between the two germline ends. As DNA, the CDR3 is TGTGCCAGAAGCTTGAGGGGATTTTCCTACAATGAGCAGTTCTTC. Its protein product is CARSLRGFSYNEQFF.

V gene TRBV5-6 combines with J gene TRBJ1-1; D is ambiguous. Germline CDR1 is SGHDT and CDR2 is YYEEEE. V lost 3 bases and J 0 bases, leaving 9 bases between the germline ends. The CDR3 covers 14 residues. The CDR3 sequence: CASSYGRMNTEAFF. DNA for the CDR3: TGTGCCAGCAGCTATGGACGGATGAACACTGAAGCTTTCTTT.

This clone was counted only a few times. Within the sample, other DNA sequences also encode this same CDR3. The chain couples TRBV6-5 to TRBJ2-2; 9 nucleotides match TRBD1. Germline lookup yields CDR1 MNHEY and CDR2 SVGAGI. J gave up 1 base and V 6 bases, and 3 bases lay outside the gene matches. This CDR3 has 15 residues. CDR3 amino acids: CASRTGGRNTGELFF. CDR3 coding DNA: TGTGCCAGCAGGACAGGGGGGAGGAACACCGGGGAGCTGTTTTTT.

The chain couples TRBV5-1 to TRBJ1-4, with D perhaps TRBD1 (5 bases). V lost 0 bases and J 6 bases, leaving 12 bases between the germline ends. The CDR3 consists of 15 residues. Germline V lookup: CDR1 SGHRS, CDR2 YFSETQ. The CDR3 DNA reads TGCGCCAGCAGCTTGGCAGGGCTATCGGATGAAAAACTGTTTTTT. Translating it yields CASSLAGLSDEKLFF.

The chain employs TRBV6-6 and TRBJ1-1; TRBD1 is a possible D gene (6 bases). Germline V gene lookup returns CDR1 MNHNY and CDR2 SVGAGI (reference sequence). The length of the CDR3 is 15 residues. Trimming shortened V by 5 bases and J by 1 base, and 14 bases separated the two germline ends. CDR3 region: CASSPHREQNTEAFF. The DNA of the CDR3 is TGTGCCAGCAGTCCACACAGGGAGCAGAACACTGAAGCTTTCTTT.

The J gene is TRBJ2-5, the V gene TRBV6-1; TRBD1 matches 10 bases. With V trimmed by 5 bases and J by 5 bases, 8 bases remained unmatched. Germline lookup yields CDR1 MNHNS and CDR2 SASEGT. CDR3 length equals 15 residues. The CDR3 reads CASSTTGGGFETQYF. CDR3 DNA: TGTGCCAGCAGTACGACAGGGGGCGGTTTTGAGACCCAGTACTTC.

In this sample, this clone turned up many times. The chain combines TRBV28 with TRBJ2-7; tentatively, D is TRBD1 (5 bases). V was trimmed by 2 bases and J by 7 bases, leaving 21 bases between them. Germline V CDR1 and CDR2: MDHEN, SYDVKM. The CDR3 length is 16 residues. Here the CDR3 DNA reads TGTGCCAGCAGTTTAGAGAGGTGGGGATCTTCAGGGGAGCAGTACTTC. Its translation is CASSLERWGSSGEQYF.

As DNA, the CDR3 is TGTGCCAGCAGTGATCTATCCAGGGGACAAATGGGAGGCTACACCTTC. The encoded protein is CASSDLSRGQMGGYTF. The chain links TRBV6-1 to TRBJ1-2; maybe TRBD1 (6 bases). CDR3 length equals 16 residues. From germline, CDR1 is MNHNS and CDR2 SASEGT. Trimming removed 3 bases from V and 8 bases from J, with 22 bases in between.

This clone was picked up one time. Other nucleotide sequences in the sample specify the same CDR3. The J gene is TRBJ2-3, the V gene TRBV11-2; 7 nucleotides agree with TRBD2. Germline assignment: CDR1 SGHAT and CDR2 FQNNGV. V lost 6 bases and J lost 0; bases outside the gene matches: 3. The CDR3 spans 14 residues. The CDR3 DNA reads as TGTGCCAGCAGGAGCGGGACTAGCACAGATACGCAGTATTTT. It codes for CASRSGTSTDTQYF.

The chain employs TRBV28 and TRBJ1-4; TRBD1 aligns across 9 bases. Germline lookup yields CDR1 MDHEN and CDR2 SYDVKM. The ends lost 3 bases at V and 7 bases at J; junction bases unmatched: 18. This CDR3 contains 19 residues. The chain's CDR3 is CASSFPQENPGTGFEKLFF. In DNA, the CDR3 is TGTGCCAGCAGTTTCCCCCAAGAGAACCCCGGGACAGGGTTTGAAAAACTGTTTTTT.